This TCR beta chain is drawn from a study of T cells in Graves' hyperthyroidism and ophthalmopathy. Authors of the study amplified TCR beta CDR3 regions from RNA transcripts. The HTBI primer set served for first-round RT-PCR of the TCR CDR3. In TCRdb, the multiplex PCR reads were re-called with MiXCR into one record per CDR3 protein. The table has under 350,000 distinct CDR3 sequences, about 25% seen once; the top ten hold more than 25%. Per the germline V gene, CDR1 is LNHDA and CDR2 is SQIVND (reference sequence). The CDR3 consists of 16 residues. The V gene end was trimmed by 5 bases and the J gene end by 1 base; junction bases not matched to a gene: 9. The table lists this clonotype with many counts.

Source material: blood. The V and J genes are TRBV19 and TRBJ1-1, with 8 bases identical to TRBD1. The sequence came from a man between 40 and 49 years old with Graves' hyperthyroidism that later progressed to Graves' ophthalmopathy. CDR3 protein: CASSSGQGRGNTEAFF. CDR3 DNA sequence: TGTGCCAGTAGTTCCGGACAGGGACGAGGGAACACTGAAGCTTTCTTT.